The 11 T cell receptor beta chains below were found in one sample sequenced in a study of cytomegalovirus exposure and HLA in healthy donors. The PCR used 60 Vbeta and 13 Jbeta primers. Here immunoSEQ multiplex PCR was the method, and the copy in TCRdb shows in-frame clones only, minus some. The data contain 110,000 or so clones, 81% of them singletons. The sample comprised PBMCs. The receptor set was obtained from a woman in her 40s in good health and CMV-seronegative.

This clone has only a few counts. The chain joins TRBV19 to TRBJ2-7; tentative D call: TRBD1 (6 bases). Trimming took off 10 bases at V and 3 bases at J, with 34 bases between the two ends. The CDR3 has 19 residues. From germline, CDR1 is LNHDA and CDR2 SQIVND (reference sequence). The CDR3, as DNA: TGTGCCACCCCCCCTTCCCGGCAGGGGATCTCCCTGGTAGACTACGAGCAGTACTTC. As protein: CATPPSRQGISLVDYEQYF.

Turning to this clone: At one of its ends the junction is not consistent with the germline gene, which may arise from a read error. V and J are TRBV6-1 and TRBJ1-1; weak D call: TRBD1 (6 bases). The CDR3 is 14 amino acids. Per the germline V gene, CDR1 is MNHNS and CDR2 is SASEGT. The DNA of the CDR3 is TGTGCCGGCAGTGAAGATGGGGGCCTCACTGAAGCTTTCTTT. It codes for CAGSEDGGLTEAFF.

In the case of this clone: The junction departs from the called germline gene at one end, perhaps through a read error. This rearrangement joins TRBV7-9 to TRBJ2-1; 8 bases fit TRBD2. This CDR3 spans 16 amino acids. The germline gives CDR1 SEHNR, CDR2 FQNEAQ (reference sequence). CDR3 loop: CSSRTIAGPSYNEQFF. The CDR3 coding sequence is TGTTCCAGCAGGACAATAGCGGGGCCCTCCTACAATGAGCAGTTCTTC.

As regards this clone: Compared with germline, one end of the junction differs, possibly owing to a read error. V and J are TRBV7-9 and TRBJ2-3, with 11 bases matching TRBD2. The CDR3 runs 16 residues. Germline CDR1 SEHNR, CDR2 FQNEAQ (reference sequence). CDR3 in amino acids: CSSSSGTSGSTDTQYF. The CDR3 DNA reads TGTTCCAGCAGCTCAGGGACTAGCGGTAGCACAGATACGCAGTATTTT.

The chain uses TRBV6-1 and TRBJ2-1, with D possibly being TRBD2 (5 bases). Germline V CDR1 and CDR2: MNHNS, SASEGT. This CDR3 spans 17 amino acids. V lost 2 bases to trimming and J lost 6 bases, with 20 bases between them. Here the CDR3 reads CASSESTGILLGNEQFF. The CDR3 DNA follows: TGTGCCAGCAGTGAAAGTACGGGGATCTTGCTGGGCAATGAGCAGTTCTTC.

This chain connects TRBV9 to TRBJ1-1, with D possibly being TRBD1 (5 bases). The CDR3 loop spans 17 amino acids. The germline gives CDR1 SGDLS, CDR2 YYNGEE. With 0 bases removed from V and 0 bases from J, the gap between germline ends came to 15 bases. The CDR3 DNA reads TGTGCCAGCAGCGTAGAGGCGGCAGGGAAGGTGAACACTGAAGCTTTCTTT. Its protein product is CASSVEAAGKVNTEAFF.

The chain couples TRBV10-3 to TRBJ1-1; tentatively, D is TRBD1 (5 bases). V lost 6 bases to trimming and J lost 2 bases, with 10 bases between them. The germline V gene encodes CDR1 ENHRY and CDR2 SYGVKD. There are 13 residues in the CDR3. The CDR3 DNA is TGTGCCATCAGGGTAACAGGCAACACTGAAGCTTTCTTT. Its translation is CAIRVTGNTEAFF.

In the case of this clone: The junction differs from germline at one of its ends, possibly a read error. The chain links TRBV7-9 to TRBJ1-2, with TRBD1 identical over 9 bases. Germline CDR1 and CDR2: SEHNR and FQNEAQ (reference sequence). This CDR3 is 14 amino acids long. The CDR3 sequence: CAGSPPGTGYGYTF. The CDR3 bases are TGTGCCGGCAGCCCGCCGGGGACAGGGTATGGCTACACCTTC.

The chain has TRBV4-2 and TRBJ2-7; 8 bases map to TRBD2. Germline CDR1 and CDR2: LGHNA and YNFKEQ. The CDR3 covers 16 residues. J lost 0 bases, V lost 2 bases, and 6 bases had no gene match. For the CDR3, the DNA is TGTGCCAGCAGCCAAAGGTCGGGGGGGGCCTCCTACGAGCAGTACTTC. It encodes CASSQRSGGASYEQYF.

V usage is TRBV10-2 and J usage is TRBJ2-3; TRBD2 matches 16 bases. From germline, CDR1 is WSHSY and CDR2 SAAADI. The CDR3 covers 17 residues. After removal of 10 bases from V and 5 bases from J, the junction contained 12 bases not matched to a gene. The CDR3 sequence: CAIKPGTSGGAGDTQYF. The DNA of the CDR3 is TGCGCCATAAAACCCGGGACTAGCGGGGGGGCCGGAGATACGCAGTATTTT.

The chain links TRBV19 to TRBJ2-2; TRBD1 might be the D (5 bases). CDR1 and CDR2 from the germline V gene are LNHDA and SQIVND (reference sequence). CDR3 length: 14 amino acids. V was clipped by 3 bases and J by 1 base, with 6 bases between them. CDR3 coding DNA: TGTGCCAGTAGTATCAGGGAGAACACCGGGGAGCTGTTTTTT. This translates into CASSIRENTGELFF. The variable domain in full, with the rest retrieved from reference TRBV19 and TRBJ2-2, is DGGITQSPKYLFRKEGQNVTLSCEQNLNHDAMYWYRQDPGQGLRLIYYSQIVNDFQKGDIAEGYSVSREKKESFPLTVTSAQKNPTAFYLCASSIRENTGELFFGEGSRLTVL.